What follows are 21 T cell receptor beta chains derived from one specimen sequenced in a study of vaccination and CD4 T cells after COVID-19. Cultured CD4+ T-cell DNA underwent Oncomine TCR Beta short-read sequencing. TCRdb itself ran the PCR reads through MiXCR, one entry per CDR3 protein. Of around 20,000 distinct CDR3 sequences listed, roughly 58% were seen once; the top ten hold 6.6%. Treatment defined: roughly 10-day PBMC culture with coronavirus spike peptide pools or control peptides (ViraFEST assay). These receptors lack a known antigen. This specimen consisted of CD4+ T cells from blood, cultured in vitro, obtained before SARS-CoV-2 vaccination. These receptors all stem from a human donor who had recovered from COVID-19.

This chain uses TRBV5-4 with TRBJ2-5; D call uncertain. Per the germline V gene, CDR1 is SGHNT and CDR2 is YYREEE (reference sequence). CDR3 length: 13 amino acids. V dropped 2 bases and J dropped 6 bases, with 11 bases sitting between them. Here the CDR3 DNA reads TGTGCCAGCAGCTTCGGTGACCTGAAGACCCAGTACTTC. Translated, it gives CASSFGDLKTQYF. Full variable domain (rest looked up from reference TRBV5-4 and TRBJ2-5): ETGVTQSPTHLIKTRGQQVTLRCSSQSGHNTVSWYQQALGQGPQFIFQYYREEENGRGNFPPRFSGLQFPNYSSELNVNALELDDSALYLCASSFGDLKTQYFGPGTRLLVL.

The rearrangement uses TRBV29-1 and TRBJ2-5; tentatively, D is TRBD2 (5 bases). This CDR3 has 12 amino acids. Trimming pared 3 bases from V and 1 base from J, leaving 6 bases between. Germline V gives CDR1 SQVTM, CDR2 ANQGSEA. CDR3 protein: CSVDGGQETQYF. In DNA, the CDR3 is TGCAGCGTTGATGGAGGCCAAGAGACCCAGTACTTC. Complete variable domain (other parts from reference TRBV29-1 and TRBJ2-5): SAVISQKPSRDICQRGTSLTIQCQVDSQVTMMFWYRQQPGQSLTLIATANQGSEATYESGFVIDKFPISRPNLTFSTLTVSNMSPEDSSIYLCSVDGGQETQYFGPGTRLLVL.

V usage is TRBV6-2 or TRBV6-3 and J usage is TRBJ1-3; D is ambiguous. The CDR3 has 13 residues. Germline V gene data show CDR1 as MNHEY and CDR2 as SVGEGT. The V gene lost 2 bases and the J gene lost 0 bases, with 2 bases spanning the gap. The CDR3 DNA reads TGTGCCAGCAGTTACAGCTCTGGAAACACCATATATTTT. It codes for CASSYSSGNTIYF.

The V gene is TRBV6-1, the J gene TRBJ1-1, with D maybe TRBD1 (5 bases). The CDR3 runs 18 residues. Germline V gene sequence: CDR1 MNHNS, CDR2 SASEGT. Trimming took off 8 bases at V and 6 bases at J, with 31 bases between the two ends. The DNA of the CDR3 is TGTGCCAGCCAGAAACTATTGGGACTCGAAAGTTCTTCTCCTGAAGCTTTCTTT. Translation: CASQKLLGLESSSPEAFF.

This clonotype was observed a few times. The chain uses TRBV6-1 and TRBJ2-3; 7 nucleotides align to TRBD2. V shed 6 bases, J shed 5 bases, and the junction held 5 bases outside the gene matches. The CDR3 covers 13 residues. From germline, CDR1 is MNHNS and CDR2 SASEGT. The CDR3 loop reads CASSPSGGDTQYF. The CDR3 region has the DNA TGTGCCAGCAGCCCTAGCGGTGGAGATACGCAGTATTTT.

The chain combines TRBV6-1 with TRBJ1-1; TRBD1 matches at 7 bases. This CDR3 comprises 15 residues. Germline V gene data show CDR1 as MNHNS and CDR2 as SASEGT. Germline trimming cut 6 bases from V and 1 base from J; bases unmatched to any gene: 8. CDR3 nucleotides: TGTGCCAGCAGCCGGACAGGAGCACAGAACACTGAAGCTTTCTTT. The encoded protein is CASSRTGAQNTEAFF.

The chain employs TRBV20-1 and TRBJ2-1; D perhaps matches TRBD1 (5 bases). The CDR3 covers 16 residues. Trimming cost V 2 bases and J 0 bases, with 14 bases left between them. In germline, CDR1 is DFQATT, CDR2 SNEGSKA (reference sequence). This chain's CDR3 is CSARKRTRSSYNEQFF. The CDR3 DNA reads TGCAGTGCTAGAAAACGGACAAGAAGCTCCTACAATGAGCAGTTCTTC.

The rearrangement joins TRBV7-2 to TRBJ2-5; TRBD1 aligns across 9 bases. The CDR3 runs to 13 residues. CDR1 and CDR2 (germline): SGHTA, FQGNSA. With 5 bases clipped from V and 7 bases from J, the junction kept 5 bases outside the gene matches. In nucleotides, the CDR3 is TGTGCCAGCAGCCCCGGGACAGGGTGGACCCAGTACTTC. As protein: CASSPGTGWTQYF.

The chain has TRBV2 and TRBJ2-2; D not certain. The CDR3 consists of 14 residues. In germline, CDR1 is SNHLY, CDR2 FYNNEI. Trimming shortened V by 0 bases and J by 5 bases, and 7 bases separated the two germline ends. CDR3 DNA: TGTGCCAGCAGTGAAGCACTGCCAACCGGGGAGCTGTTTTTT. It specifies CASSEALPTGELFF. The full variable domain, in which reference TRBV2 and TRBJ2-2 provide the parts outside the CDR3, is EPEVTQTPSHQVTQMGQEVILRCVPISNHLYFYWYRQILGQKVEFLVSFYNNEISEKSEIFDDQFSVERPDGSNFTLKIRSTKLEDSAMYFCASSEALPTGELFFGEGSRLTVL.

This chain links TRBV27 with TRBJ2-5; D is undetermined. CDR1 MNHEY and CDR2 SMNVEV come from the germline V gene (reference sequence). CDR3 length: 14 amino acids. V lost 2 bases and J 1 base, leaving 8 bases between the germline ends. The CDR3 DNA reads TGTGCCAGCAGTTTAAAAGACGGCCAAGAGACCCAGTACTTC. Translating it yields CASSLKDGQETQYF.

The count of this clonotype is one. The CDR3 loop reads CASSLTGGAYEQYF. Here the CDR3 DNA reads TGTGCCAGCAGCCTGACAGGAGGCGCGTACGAGCAGTACTTC. The rearrangement uses TRBV7-9 and TRBJ2-7; the D gene is possibly TRBD1 (6 bases). Deletions cut 5 bases from V and 4 bases from J, with 15 bases between. Germline V gene data show CDR1 as SEHNR and CDR2 as FQNEAQ (reference sequence). The CDR3 sequence is 14 residues long.

In this sample, this clonotype turned up a few times. The V call is TRBV6-1, the J call TRBJ2-7; 8 bases match TRBD1. V lost 6 bases to trimming and J lost 4 bases; unmatched junction nucleotides: 11. The CDR3 runs to 15 residues. CDR1 and CDR2 (germline): MNHNS, SASEGT. In DNA, the CDR3 is TGTGCCAGCAGACAGGGGGTTTGGCTTGGGTACGAGCAGTACTTC. It yields the protein CASRQGVWLGYEQYF.

The chain recombines TRBV28 with TRBJ1-1; D gene uncertain. V shed 7 bases and J shed 2 bases, with 8 bases lying between them. CDR1 is MDHEN, CDR2 SYDVKM, per germline. The CDR3 is 12 amino acids. The CDR3, as DNA: TGTGCCAGCAAACTGGTTAACACTGAAGCTTTCTTT. This gives the protein CASKLVNTEAFF.

The chain joins TRBV7-9 to TRBJ1-1; perhaps TRBD1 as D (6 bases). This CDR3 is built from 13 residues. The ends were cut back, 5 bases at V and 5 bases at J, with 12 bases in the middle. Germline CDR1 reads SEHNR; CDR2 reads FQNEAQ (reference sequence). For the CDR3, the DNA is TGTGCCAGCAGCGCCTTACAGGGAACTGAAGCTTTCTTT. Its protein is CASSALQGTEAFF.

The sample holds a few counts of this clonotype. The V gene is TRBV20-1, the J gene TRBJ2-7; D not resolved. This CDR3 comprises 11 residues. Trimming stripped 0 bases from V and 5 bases from J, with 5 bases between. The germline gives CDR1 DFQATT, CDR2 SNEGSKA (reference sequence). For the CDR3, the DNA is TGCAGTGCTAGAGACTATAACGAGCAGTACTTC. This translates into CSARDYNEQYF.

This sequence joins TRBV6-1 and TRBJ2-1; TRBD1 or TRBD2 may be the D gene (7 bases each). The germline V gene has CDR1 MNHNS and CDR2 SASEGT. Trimming left V 7 bases short and J 3 bases short, with 16 bases between. This CDR3 has 15 amino acids. The CDR3 sequence is CASTRGEGIYNEQFF. CDR3 in DNA: TGTGCCAGCACCAGGGGGGAGGGTATCTACAATGAGCAGTTCTTC.

V usage is TRBV2 and J usage is TRBJ1-2; D unclear. Germline-derived CDR1 and CDR2 are SNHLY and FYNNEI. Trimming shortened V by 3 bases and J by 4 bases, and 6 bases separated the two germline ends. The CDR3 is made up of 12 amino acids. The CDR3 reads CASSDAAYGYTF. The CDR3 bases are TGTGCCAGCAGTGATGCGGCCTATGGCTACACCTTC.

The V call is TRBV7-9, the J call TRBJ1-5; a possible D gene is TRBD1 (5 bases). The CDR3 length is 14 residues. Germline-derived CDR1 and CDR2 are SEHNR and FQNEAQ (reference sequence). The germline V and J ends were trimmed by 5 bases and 4 bases, with 12 bases remaining between them. As DNA, the CDR3 is TGTGCCAGCAGCAGAACGGGACGTAATCAGCCCCAGCATTTT. This sequence encodes CASSRTGRNQPQHF.

This clonotype was found a few times. The chain combines TRBV7-2 with TRBJ2-1; D unresolved. This CDR3 is 12 amino acids long. The ends were cut back, 4 bases at V and 9 bases at J, with 10 bases in the middle. Germline-derived CDR1 and CDR2 are SGHTA and FQGNSA. CDR3 in amino acids: CASSSKTSEQFF. CDR3 DNA sequence: TGTGCCAGCAGCTCTAAAACATCTGAGCAGTTCTTC.

The gene calls are TRBV9 and TRBJ2-3; D tentatively fits TRBD1 or TRBD2 (6 bases each). The V and J ends lost 2 bases and 2 bases respectively, with 9 bases between them. There are 14 residues in the CDR3. Germline V gives CDR1 SGDLS, CDR2 YYNGEE. CDR3 protein: CASSVGGLTDTQYF. Written as DNA, the CDR3 is TGTGCCAGCAGCGTGGGGGGCCTCACAGATACGCAGTATTTT.

This clonotype occurred once. The chain combines TRBV18 with TRBJ2-4; 10 nucleotides align to TRBD2. CDR3 size: 17 residues. V lost 1 base, J lost 6 bases, and 9 bases stayed unmatched. Per germline, CDR1 KGHSH and CDR2 LQKENI. CDR3 DNA sequence: TGTGCCAGCTCACCACTCCAGACTAGCGGGCGGGGAAACATTCAGTACTTC. This gives the protein CASSPLQTSGRGNIQYF.